The 21 T cell receptor beta chains below come from one sample, sequenced in a study of blood T cell repertoires in COVID-19. The protocol was immunoSEQ multiplex PCR, while the TCRdb copy is restricted to in-frame clones and leaves out a portion. In the table there are roughly 160,000 clones, approximately 90% of which are singletons. The sequenced sample consisted of peripheral blood. The receptor source for this set is a man younger than 35 with acute or convalescent COVID-19.

V usage is TRBV19 and J usage is TRBJ1-5; D might be TRBD1 (6 bases). CDR1 LNHDA and CDR2 SQIVND come from the germline V gene (reference sequence). CDR3 size: 14 residues. Trimming shortened V by 3 bases and J by 1 base, and 7 bases separated the two germline ends. DNA for the CDR3: TGTGCCAGTAGTATTGACAGGAGCAATCAGCCCCAGCATTTT. Translating it yields CASSIDRSNQPQHF.

The V and J genes are TRBV6-4 and TRBJ2-1; possible D gene TRBD2, 7 bases. V lost 5 bases to trimming and J lost 9 bases, with 11 bases between them. The germline V gene encodes CDR1 MRHNA and CDR2 SNTAGT. The CDR3 contains 12 residues. CDR3 nucleotide sequence: TGTGCCAGCAGTAACAGGGAGGGTGAGCAGTTCTTC. This codes for CASSNREGEQFF.

V and J are TRBV29-1 and TRBJ2-1, with 7 bases aligning to TRBD2. The CDR3 is 15 amino acids. The J segment lost 1 base and the V segment lost 4 bases, leaving 7 bases of the junction unmatched. CDR1 is SQVTM and CDR2 is ANQGSEA in the germline V gene. The CDR3 protein is CSVAGTTGSYNEQFF. The CDR3 coding sequence is TGCAGCGTTGCCGGGACTACTGGATCCTACAATGAGCAGTTCTTC.

Worth noting for this clone: The sample contains more than one DNA sequence encoding this CDR3. The rearrangement uses TRBV5-1 and TRBJ2-1; 8 nucleotides match TRBD1. The CDR3 extends over 15 amino acids. CDR1 SGHRS and CDR2 YFSETQ come from the germline V gene. V was pared by 2 bases and J by 4 bases, with 5 bases of the junction left unmatched. The CDR3 protein is CASSFPGQEYNEQFF. DNA for the CDR3: TGCGCCAGCAGCTTCCCGGGACAGGAGTACAATGAGCAGTTCTTC. Complete variable domain (other parts from reference TRBV5-1 and TRBJ2-1): KAGVTQTPRYLIKTRGQQVTLSCSPISGHRSVSWYQQTPGQGLQFLFEYFSETQRNKGNFPGRFSGRQFSNSRSEMNVSTLELGDSALYLCASSFPGQEYNEQFFGPGTRLTVL.

The chain couples TRBV5-1 to TRBJ1-6; 9 bases are shared with TRBD1. The germline CDR1 and CDR2 sequences are SGHRS and YFSETQ. The length of the CDR3 is 15 residues. The ends lost 4 bases at V and 6 bases at J; junction bases unmatched: 5. CDR3 sequence reads: CASSVGQGSNSPLHF. CDR3 sequence (DNA): TGCGCCAGCAGCGTGGGACAGGGTAGTAATTCACCCCTCCACTTT.

The V call is TRBV10-2, the J call TRBJ1-2, with D tentatively TRBD1 (6 bases). CDR1 is WSHSY, CDR2 SAAADI, per germline. This CDR3 comprises 12 residues. V was trimmed by 3 bases and J by 5 bases, leaving 7 bases between them. The CDR3 DNA is TGCGCCAGCAGTGAAACAGGGTATGGCTACACCTTC. Protein sequence: CASSETGYGYTF.

This clone was detected only a few times. The rearrangement joins TRBV19 to TRBJ1-1; 7 bases are a match to TRBD1. The V gene's germline CDR1 is LNHDA and CDR2 SQIVND (reference sequence). The CDR3 length is 17 residues. After removal of 5 bases from V and 1 base from J, the junction contained 13 bases not matched to a gene. CDR3 protein: CASSFPRQGIGNTEAFF. The CDR3 nucleotides read TGTGCCAGTAGTTTTCCTAGACAGGGTATAGGGAACACTGAAGCTTTCTTT.

The chain carries TRBV19 and TRBJ2-3; 12 positions agree with TRBD2. CDR3 length: 15 amino acids. CDR1 is LNHDA, CDR2 SQIVND, per germline (reference sequence). The junction had 5 bases not matched to a gene; V was cut back by 3 bases and J by 7 bases. CDR3 bases: TGTGCCAGTAGTATTACTAGCGGGGGGCCGAATACGCAGTATTTT. It translates to CASSITSGGPNTQYF.

The chain couples TRBV5-1 to TRBJ1-4; D is perhaps TRBD1 (5 bases). Trimming stripped 4 bases from V and 4 bases from J, with 8 bases between. Germline V gene lookup returns CDR1 SGHRS and CDR2 YFSETQ. The CDR3 length is 13 residues. The CDR3 region has the DNA TGCGCCAGCAGCGCAGGGAATAATGAAAAACTGTTTTTT. Protein sequence: CASSAGNNEKLFF.

The chain links TRBV25-1 to TRBJ2-6; possibly TRBD1 for D (6 bases). This CDR3 is built from 15 residues. Per the germline V gene, CDR1 is MGHDK and CDR2 is SYGVNS. The V and J ends lost 5 bases and 3 bases respectively, with 11 bases between them. This CDR3 reads CASSKQGFGANVLTF. CDR3 DNA: TGTGCCAGCAGTAAACAGGGCTTTGGGGCCAACGTCCTGACTTTC.

This clone has only one observation. V usage is TRBV7-2 and J usage is TRBJ2-1, with D possibly being TRBD2 (6 bases). The CDR3 covers 14 residues. Deletions cut 5 bases from V and 4 bases from J, with 12 bases between. The germline gives CDR1 SGHTA, CDR2 FQGNSA. This chain's CDR3 is CASSPRGLYNEQFF. The DNA for the CDR3 is TGTGCCAGCAGCCCTCGGGGACTTTACAATGAGCAGTTCTTC.

The J gene is TRBJ2-1, the V gene TRBV6-1; tentative D call: TRBD1 (6 bases). CDR1 is MNHNS, CDR2 SASEGT, per germline. V was trimmed by 3 bases and J by 2 bases, leaving 14 bases between them. CDR3 length: 16 residues. The CDR3 spells CASSDRDNAAYNEQFF. The CDR3 DNA reads as TGTGCCAGCAGTGACCGGGACAATGCCGCCTACAATGAGCAGTTCTTC.

This sequence joins TRBV4-1 and TRBJ1-2, with D hard to call. Trimming stripped 0 bases from V and 9 bases from J, with 14 bases between. The CDR3 contains 14 residues. Germline V gene lookup returns CDR1 MGHRA and CDR2 YSYEKL. The CDR3 region is CASSQDRGLRSYTF. CDR3 nucleotide sequence: TGCGCCAGCAGCCAAGATCGGGGTCTTAGGAGCTACACCTTC.

CDR3 protein: CASSKDRGTGSYEQYV. The DNA of the CDR3 is TGTGCCAGCAGCAAAGACAGGGGGACGGGCTCCTACGAGCAGTACGTC. The chain employs TRBV21-1 and TRBJ2-7; the D call TRBD1 from the table was never checked on the DNA. TRBV21-1 is a pseudogene locus. The CDR3 covers 16 residues.

This sequence joins TRBV19 and TRBJ2-3, with 9 positions matching TRBD2. The CDR3 sequence is 15 residues long. Germline values: CDR1 LNHDA, CDR2 SQIVND (reference sequence). The V and J ends lost 2 bases and 2 bases, in that order; junction bases with no gene match: 2. CDR3 DNA: TGTGCCAGTAGTATACTAGCGGGGAACACAGATACGCAGTATTTT. Protein product: CASSILAGNTDTQYF.

The V gene is TRBV2, the J gene TRBJ2-5; TRBD2 matches at 8 bases. V trimming: 8 bases; J trimming: 3 bases; junction bases outside the gene matches: 8. Germline V gene lookup returns CDR1 SNHLY and CDR2 FYNNEI. This CDR3 comprises 14 residues. CDR3 in amino acids: CASSRTSSEETQYF. CDR3 nucleotides: TGTGCCAGCTCTAGGACTAGCAGCGAAGAGACCCAGTACTTC.

This clone showed up just once. The chain uses TRBV5-1 and TRBJ1-6; 8 nucleotides line up with TRBD1. V was pared by 5 bases and J by 0 bases, with 7 bases of the junction left unmatched. Germline V CDR1 and CDR2: SGHRS, YFSETQ. This CDR3 comprises 17 residues. The CDR3 DNA reads as TGCGCCAGCAGGTACGCAGGGGGCAGCTCCTATAATTCACCCCTCCACTTT. Translated: CASRYAGGSSYNSPLHF.

This chain links TRBV5-1 with TRBJ2-5; D is perhaps TRBD2 (6 bases). V was shortened by 1 base and J by 3 bases, with 10 bases between the two germline ends. Germline V CDR1 and CDR2: SGHRS, YFSETQ. The CDR3 totals 14 residues. CDR3: CASSLSRGKETQYF. The DNA of the CDR3 is TGCGCCAGCAGCTTGAGTCGGGGGAAAGAGACCCAGTACTTC.

V usage is TRBV5-6 and J usage is TRBJ1-1; no firm D call. Trimming stripped 4 bases from V and 2 bases from J, with 9 bases between. Germline CDR1 reads SGHDT; CDR2 reads YYEEEE. There are 13 residues in the CDR3. Written as DNA, the CDR3 is TGTGCCAGCAGCGAAACACCAAACACTGAAGCTTTCTTT. Protein sequence: CASSETPNTEAFF.

This chain uses TRBV7-9 with TRBJ2-3, with D maybe TRBD1 (6 bases). This CDR3 region has 16 residues. V lost 5 bases and J 2 bases, leaving 17 bases between the germline ends. From germline, CDR1 is SEHNR and CDR2 FQNEAQ (reference sequence). The CDR3 nucleotides read TGTGCCAGCAGCCTGGACAGTCCTTTGGACACAGATACGCAGTATTTT. It is translated as CASSLDSPLDTDTQYF.

The chain carries TRBV10-3 and TRBJ1-3; D gene unclear. CDR1 is ENHRY and CDR2 is SYGVKD in the germline V gene. CDR3 length equals 13 residues. Between the trimmed V and J ends, which lost 1 base and 2 bases, there was a span of 3 bases. This CDR3 is CAISELAGNTIYF. In DNA, the CDR3 is TGTGCCATCAGTGAGTTAGCTGGAAACACCATATATTTT.